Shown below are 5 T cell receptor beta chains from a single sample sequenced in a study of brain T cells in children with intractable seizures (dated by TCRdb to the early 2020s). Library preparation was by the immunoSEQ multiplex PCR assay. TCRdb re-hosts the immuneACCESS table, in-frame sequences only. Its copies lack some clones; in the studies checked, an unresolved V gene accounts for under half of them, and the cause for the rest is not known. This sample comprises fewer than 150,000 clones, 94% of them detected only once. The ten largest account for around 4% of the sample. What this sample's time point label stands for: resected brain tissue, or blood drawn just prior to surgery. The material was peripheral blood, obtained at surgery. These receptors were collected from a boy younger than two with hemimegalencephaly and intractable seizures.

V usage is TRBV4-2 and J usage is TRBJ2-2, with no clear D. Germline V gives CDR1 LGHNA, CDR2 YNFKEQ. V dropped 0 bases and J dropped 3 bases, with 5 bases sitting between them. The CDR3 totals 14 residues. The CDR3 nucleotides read TGTGCCAGCAGCCAAGATCCTTACACCGGGGAGCTGTTTTTT. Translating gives CASSQDPYTGELFF.

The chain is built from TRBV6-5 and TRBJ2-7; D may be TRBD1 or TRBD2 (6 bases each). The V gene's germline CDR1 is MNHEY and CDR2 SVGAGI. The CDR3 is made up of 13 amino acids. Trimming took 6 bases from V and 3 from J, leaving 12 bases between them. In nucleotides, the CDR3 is TGTGCCAGCAGCCGGACAGCGGGCTACGAGCAGTACTTC. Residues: CASSRTAGYEQYF.

CDR3 amino acids: CASSLSGTNTQYF. The CDR3 DNA reads as TGTGCCAGCAGCTTATCCGGGACCAATACGCAGTATTTT. The chain couples TRBV5-4 to TRBJ2-3, with D perhaps given as TRBD1 or TRBD2 (5 bases each). CDR3 length equals 13 residues. Looked up from germline, CDR1 is SGHNT and CDR2 is YYREEE (reference sequence). V was shortened by 2 bases and J by 7 bases, with 11 bases between the two germline ends.

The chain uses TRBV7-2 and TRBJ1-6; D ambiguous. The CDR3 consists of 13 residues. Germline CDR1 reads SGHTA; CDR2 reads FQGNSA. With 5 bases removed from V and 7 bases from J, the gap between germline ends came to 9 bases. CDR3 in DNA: TGTGCCAGCAGCAAAGCGGACAATTCACCCCTCCACTTT. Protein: CASSKADNSPLHF.

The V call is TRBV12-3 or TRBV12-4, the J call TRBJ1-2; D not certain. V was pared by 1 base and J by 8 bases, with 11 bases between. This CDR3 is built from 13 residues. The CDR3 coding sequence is TGTGCCAGCAGTTTAGTAAGGGAAGACGGCTACACCTTC. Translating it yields CASSLVREDGYTF.